The clone carrying this T cell receptor (beta chain) has ten or more counts. The antigen is undetermined. These data originate in a study of T cells in Graves' hyperthyroidism and ophthalmopathy. Regarding the study as a whole: Blood also held most thyroid clonotypes expanded beyond 0.001. Before onset, ophthalmopathy was predicted by the model a median approximately 6.6 months earlier. Separation of ophthalmopathy from stable hyperthyroidism was achieved by a 13 V-J model.

Germline CDR1 is DFQATT and CDR2 is SNEGSKA (reference sequence). There are 14 residues in the CDR3. V shed 6 bases and J 9 bases; nucleotides not matched to a gene: 15. Amplified regions were TCR beta CDR3 sequences from RNA transcripts. TCR CDR3 regions were first amplified by RT-PCR with HTBI primers. A single record per CDR3 protein comes from TCRdb applying MiXCR to the multiplex PCR reads. Altogether 340,000 or so distinct CDR3 sequences are present, roughly 17% being singletons, with the ten largest covering roughly 33%. Sequenced input: blood. The origin of this receptor is a young man with Graves' hyperthyroidism. V gene TRBV20-1 combines with J gene TRBJ2-7, with 9 bases lining up with TRBD2. The DNA of the CDR3 is TGCAGTGCCCCTATCAGCGGGAGGCTCAGTACGCAGTACTTC. As protein: CSAPISGRLSTQYF.